The 26 T cell receptor beta chains presented below share a single source sample, sequenced in a study of radiation and T cells in renal cell carcinoma. This sample's time point: blood 4 weeks post-SBRT, at nephrectomy. The treatment was: 15 Gy SBRT to primary tumor, nephrectomy 4 weeks later. Sequenced by immunoSEQ multiplex PCR; TCRdb stores in-frame clones only, minus some. The data hold 130,000 to 150,000 clones, with around 88% observed a single time. Sequenced material: blood, taken from a patient whose treatment included radiotherapy and nephrectomy. The receptors here all came from a woman aged 50 to 60 with renal cell carcinoma.

The rearrangement links TRBV6-5 to TRBJ1-5, with a tentative D call TRBD1 (5 bases). Trimming stripped 2 bases from V and 5 bases from J, with 10 bases between. The CDR3 spans 14 residues. Germline V gives CDR1 MNHEY, CDR2 SVGAGI. The CDR3 region is CASSYIEGDQPQHF. The CDR3 nucleotides are TGTGCCAGCAGTTACATAGAAGGGGATCAGCCCCAGCATTTT.

The chain uses TRBV6-1 and TRBJ2-7; possibly TRBD1 for D (5 bases). Germline CDR1 MNHNS, CDR2 SASEGT. The CDR3 spans 13 residues. V gave up 3 bases and J gave up 2 bases, with 8 bases separating them. CDR3: CASSEPGTYEQYF. The CDR3 DNA sequence: TGTGCCAGCAGTGAGCCAGGGACCTACGAGCAGTACTTC.

The V and J genes are TRBV2 and TRBJ2-7; 10 positions agree with TRBD2. Looked up from germline, CDR1 is SNHLY and CDR2 is FYNNEI. The CDR3 is 15 residues long. V shed 2 bases and J 3 bases; nucleotides not matched to a gene: 4. In nucleotides, the CDR3 is TGTGCCAGCAGTGAACAGCCTAGCGGGAGCTACGAGCAGTACTTC. Residues: CASSEQPSGSYEQYF.

V usage is TRBV5-4 and J usage is TRBJ2-5, with D maybe TRBD2 (7 bases). Trimming stripped 0 bases from V and 3 bases from J, with 12 bases between. The CDR3 has 15 residues. Germline CDR1 is SGHNT and CDR2 is YYREEE (reference sequence). CDR3 nucleotide sequence: TGTGCCAGCAGCTTGGTGGGAGGGGGTAAAGAGACCCAGTACTTC. Amino acid sequence: CASSLVGGGKETQYF.

The rearrangement links TRBV7-2 to TRBJ2-5; D gene ambiguous. The germline CDR1 and CDR2 sequences are SGHTA and FQGNSA. The V and J ends lost 6 bases and 3 bases respectively, with 5 bases between them. This CDR3 comprises 11 residues. CDR3 region: CASSRKETQYF. The DNA of the CDR3 is TGTGCCAGCAGTCGAAAAGAGACCCAGTACTTC.

This chain joins TRBV9 and TRBJ2-6; D remains unclear. The CDR3 has 19 residues. Germline loops: CDR1 SGDLS, CDR2 YYNGEE. The V gene lost 0 bases and the J gene lost 1 base, with 17 bases spanning the gap. The CDR3 DNA reads as TGTGCCAGCAGCGTAGCTCGATTTATGGGGAATTCTGGGGCCAACGTCCTGACTTTC. Translation: CASSVARFMGNSGANVLTF.

This clone was observed a few times. Compared with germline, one end of the junction differs, possibly owing to a read error. The rearrangement links TRBV6-5 to TRBJ2-7, with TRBD1 matching 7 bases. Germline V gene sequence: CDR1 MNHEY, CDR2 SVGAGI. The CDR3 is 13 amino acids. The CDR3 sequence is CASSRQGSFEQYF. In DNA, the CDR3 is TGTGCCAGCAGCCGACAGGGATCCTTCGAGCAGTACTTC.

The chain is built from TRBV5-4 and TRBJ2-4; a possible D gene is TRBD1 (5 bases). CDR1 SGHNT and CDR2 YYREEE come from the germline V gene (reference sequence). The CDR3 length is 16 residues. Trimming removed 4 bases at V and 0 bases at J, with 14 bases between. The CDR3 DNA follows: TGTGCCAGCAGCCAAGAAGAGGACATAGCCAAAAACATTCAGTACTTC. The encoded protein is CASSQEEDIAKNIQYF.

The CDR3 DNA reads TGTGCCTGGAGCGGACAGGGTTATGGCTACACCTTC. Protein product: CAWSGQGYGYTF. The rearrangement joins TRBV30 to TRBJ1-2; 8 bases line up with TRBD1. The CDR3 runs 12 residues. Losses at the gene ends were 3 bases for V and 5 bases for J; bases not matched to a gene: 2. Germline CDR1 and CDR2: GTSNPN and SVGIG (reference sequence).

This rearrangement joins TRBV18 to TRBJ2-3; weak D call: TRBD2 (6 bases). Germline values: CDR1 KGHSH, CDR2 LQKENI. The CDR3 has 16 amino acids. Between the trimmed V and J ends, which lost 3 bases and 4 bases, there was a span of 17 bases. DNA of the CDR3: TGTGCCAGCTCACCTTTAGCGGAACAGGCGGCAGATACGCAGTATTTT. This gives the protein CASSPLAEQAADTQYF.

The J gene is TRBJ1-2, the V gene TRBV12-2; the D call TRBD1 from the table was never checked on the DNA. TRBV12-2 is marked as a pseudogene. The CDR3 is 17 residues long. CDR3 sequence reads: CASRLNPGQGSRYGYTF. The CDR3 coding sequence is TGTGCAAGTCGCTTAAATCCGGGACAGGGGTCTCGCTATGGCTACACCTTC.

The genes are TRBV25-1 and TRBJ2-2; D unresolved. Germline lookup yields CDR1 MGHDK and CDR2 SYGVNS. The V and J ends lost 1 base and 8 bases respectively, with 8 bases between them. This CDR3 comprises 13 residues. CDR3 protein: CASSESHLGELFF. The DNA of the CDR3 is TGTGCCAGCAGTGAATCCCACCTAGGGGAGCTGTTTTTT.

For the CDR3, the DNA is TGCAGCGTTGTTTGGGAGTGGACCTACGAGCAGTACTTC. The encoded protein is CSVVWEWTYEQYF. This rearrangement joins TRBV29-1 to TRBJ2-7; possibly TRBD2 for D (5 bases). The length of the CDR3 is 13 residues. Germline V CDR1 and CDR2: SQVTM, ANQGSEA. The V end lost 4 bases, the J end lost 2 bases, and 12 bases lay between the germline ends.

This chain uses TRBV5-4 with TRBJ2-1, with 7 bases that match TRBD2. Germline loops: CDR1 SGHNT, CDR2 YYREEE (reference sequence). CDR3 length: 16 residues. Germline trimming cut 4 bases from V and 2 bases from J; bases unmatched to any gene: 9. CDR3 sequence: CASSPGGGSPYNEQFF. CDR3 DNA sequence: TGTGCCAGCAGCCCGGGTGGCGGGAGCCCCTACAATGAGCAGTTCTTC.

The genes are TRBV28 and TRBJ1-5; 7 positions agree with TRBD1. Germline loops: CDR1 MDHEN, CDR2 SYDVKM. The CDR3 has 15 residues. The V gene end was trimmed by 3 bases and the J gene end by 4 bases; junction bases not matched to a gene: 6. This CDR3 is CASSFRTGRNQPQHF. The CDR3 DNA reads as TGTGCCAGCAGTTTTCGGACAGGCAGAAATCAGCCCCAGCATTTT.

The rearrangement uses TRBV5-6 and TRBJ1-5; D gene uncertain. The CDR3 is made up of 15 amino acids. V lost 4 bases and J 7 bases, leaving 18 bases between the germline ends. Germline V gene lookup returns CDR1 SGHDT and CDR2 YYEEEE. The CDR3 spells CASSRAATLGQPQHF. In DNA form, the CDR3 reads TGTGCCAGCAGCCGGGCCGCCACCTTGGGACAGCCCCAGCATTTT. Together with reference TRBV5-6 and TRBJ1-5, the CDR3 gives the full variable domain: DAGVTQSPTHLIKTRGQQVTLRCSPKSGHDTVSWYQQALGQGPQFIFQYYEEEERQRGNFPDRFSGHQFPNYSSELNVNALLLGDSALYLCASSRAATLGQPQHFGDGTRLSIL.

The chain carries TRBV28 and TRBJ1-6; a possible D gene is TRBD1 (5 bases). Germline V gene data show CDR1 as MDHEN and CDR2 as SYDVKM. Deletions cut 6 bases from V and 7 bases from J, with 13 bases between. There are 14 residues in the CDR3. CDR3 bases: TGTGCCAGCAGGCTACAGGCGATCAATTCACCCCTCCACTTT. Its protein is CASRLQAINSPLHF.

The chain recombines TRBV11-3 with TRBJ1-2; D gene uncertain. Germline CDR1 and CDR2: SGHNT and YENEEA. V lost 5 bases to trimming and J lost 4 bases, with 14 bases between them. The CDR3 totals 14 residues. In DNA form, the CDR3 reads TGTGCCAGCAGCCCGGTACAGAGGGCCTATGGCTACACCTTC. The encoded protein is CASSPVQRAYGYTF.

The chain couples TRBV4-3 to TRBJ2-1; 12 bases map to TRBD2. CDR3 length: 18 residues. The germline gives CDR1 LGHNA, CDR2 YSLEER. V shed 0 bases, J shed 6 bases, and the junction held 9 bases outside the gene matches. The CDR3 nucleotides are TGCGCCAGCAGCCAAGAATTTACGGCTAGCGGGGGGGGCAATGAGCAGTTCTTC. This gives the protein CASSQEFTASGGGNEQFF.

V and J are TRBV7-6 and TRBJ2-5; D perhaps matches TRBD1 (7 bases). The CDR3 extends over 14 amino acids. Germline loops: CDR1 SGHVS, CDR2 FNYEAQ. Trimming pared 10 bases from V and 4 bases from J, leaving 19 bases between. CDR3 coding DNA: TGTGCCATAAAGCCTGCAGGGGGGATAGAGACCCAGTACTTC. This gives the protein CAIKPAGGIETQYF.

The CDR3 nucleotides read TGTGCCAGCAGCCAAGAGCTGGGCGGGGGTTTGTATTTCTTC. It specifies CASSQELGGGLYFF. The gene calls are TRBV4-2 and TRBJ2-1; 7 nucleotides match TRBD2. The CDR3 covers 14 residues. The trim removed 0 bases at V and 16 bases at J, leaving 12 bases unmatched. The germline V gene has CDR1 LGHNA and CDR2 YNFKEQ.

J is TRBJ2-7 and V is TRBV6-5, with 7 bases fitting TRBD1. The CDR3 sequence is 16 residues long. With 0 bases clipped from V and 3 bases from J, the junction kept 8 bases outside the gene matches. Looked up from germline, CDR1 is MNHEY and CDR2 is SVGAGI. The CDR3 sequence is CASSYSSARQGYEQYF. The CDR3 DNA follows: TGTGCCAGCAGTTACTCGAGTGCGAGACAGGGCTACGAGCAGTACTTC.

J is TRBJ2-5 and V is TRBV12-5; 7 bases agree with TRBD2. CDR1 is LGHNT and CDR2 is FRNRAP in the germline V gene. This CDR3 is 13 amino acids long. The ends lost 5 bases at V and 2 bases at J; junction bases unmatched: 2. The CDR3 nucleotides are TGTGCTAGTGGTCCGGGACTACAAGAGACCCAGTACTTC. This codes for CASGPGLQETQYF.

The chain employs TRBV10-1 and TRBJ1-1; a possible D gene is TRBD1 (5 bases). The germline V and J ends were trimmed by 2 bases and 0 bases, with 10 bases remaining between them. CDR3 length equals 15 residues. Germline values: CDR1 WNHNN, CDR2 SYGVQD (reference sequence). Written as DNA, the CDR3 is TGCGCCAGCAGTGAGAGAACAGGATTGAACACTGAAGCTTTCTTT. It specifies CASSERTGLNTEAFF.

The chain carries TRBV4-2 and TRBJ1-1; D might be TRBD1 (5 bases). Germline CDR1 LGHNA, CDR2 YNFKEQ. The CDR3 length is 13 residues. V was trimmed by 1 base and J by 6 bases, leaving 9 bases between them. The CDR3 spells CASSQVDSSEAFF. The CDR3, as DNA: TGTGCCAGCAGCCAAGTTGACAGCTCTGAAGCTTTCTTT.

The chain couples TRBV5-8 to TRBJ1-1; D call uncertain. The CDR3 runs 13 residues. V was clipped by 1 base and J by 11 bases, with 15 bases between them. The germline V gene has CDR1 SGHTS and CDR2 YDEGEE. The CDR3 bases are TGTGCCAGCAGCTTGTCCCGGACTGTGGGGGCTTTCTTT. This gives the protein CASSLSRTVGAFF.